The clone carrying this T cell receptor beta chain occurred many times. Its antigen is still unknown. One entry per CDR3 protein results from TCRdb running MiXCR on the 5' RACE reads. This table holds under 45,000 distinct CDR3 sequences, approximately 28% found once. The memory fraction was CD4+CD45RO+CD25- cells. Study results and caveats: Tumor Tregs overlapped most with tumor, then blood, naive CD4+ cells. The TCR gene usage of tumor memory CD4+ T cells clustered together with blood and lymph node memory CD4+ cells and with lymph node naive CD4+ cells.

This receptor was obtained from a female donor with breast cancer. Material: tumor-infiltrating memory CD4+ T cells sorted from the breast tumor. Subset in this sample: memory CD4+ T cells, CD4+CD45RO+CD25-.

The CDR3 here is CASRTRNQPQHF. The CDR3 DNA reads as TGTGCCAGCAGAACTAGGAATCAGCCCCAGCATTTT. This chain uses TRBV11-3 with TRBJ1-5; D gene unclear. The CDR3 has 12 residues. The germline gives CDR1 SGHNT, CDR2 YENEEA. The V and J ends lost 6 bases and 4 bases respectively, with 7 bases between them.